Listed here are 9 T cell receptor beta chains from one sample, sequenced in a study of early T cells in non-severe SARS-CoV-2 infection. TCRdb used MiXCR to reprocess the 5' RACE reads, holding one entry per CDR3 protein. The sample shows some 66,000 distinct CDR3 sequences, around 14% of them seen only once. Sample: whole blood. Every receptor here comes from an adult who was a healthcare worker with PCR-confirmed SARS-CoV-2 infection or an uninfected control (not recorded which).

Only a few counts were recorded for this clonotype. This chain joins TRBV6-5 and TRBJ2-6; D unclear. Trimming removed 5 bases from V and 1 base from J, with 18 bases in between. Germline-derived CDR1 and CDR2 are MNHEY and SVGAGI. The CDR3 extends over 18 amino acids. The CDR3 DNA reads as TGTGCCAGCAGTACCACAGCGCCACACCAATCTGGGGCCAACGTCCTGACTTTC. Translating gives CASSTTAPHQSGANVLTF.

This clonotype showed up many times. The V call is TRBV6-6, the J call TRBJ2-1; D is undetermined. This CDR3 is built from 14 residues. CDR1 and CDR2 (germline): MNHNY, SVGAGI (reference sequence). Trimming stripped 0 bases from V and 6 bases from J, with 9 bases between. The CDR3 DNA reads as TGTGCCAGCAGTTACTCATGGTGGGGCAATGAGCAGTTCTTC. Translating it yields CASSYSWWGNEQFF.

This clonotype showed up many times. The chain links TRBV6-2 or TRBV6-3 to TRBJ2-7; D gene ambiguous. Germline assignment: CDR1 MNHEY and CDR2 SVGEGT. The CDR3 is made up of 12 amino acids. The V end lost 9 bases, the J end lost 3 bases, and 12 bases lay between the germline ends. CDR3 region: CASSNTDYEQYF. In nucleotides, the CDR3 is TGTGCCAGTAGCAACACAGACTACGAGCAGTACTTC.

This clonotype occurred many times. The gene calls are TRBV9 and TRBJ1-1; no clear D gene. The ends were cut back, 0 bases at V and 1 base at J, with 10 bases in the middle. The CDR3 has 15 amino acids. Looked up from germline, CDR1 is SGDLS and CDR2 is YYNGEE. The CDR3 sequence is CASSVVGFSNTEAFF. The CDR3 nucleotides read TGTGCCAGCAGCGTAGTAGGGTTTTCGAACACTGAAGCTTTCTTT.

This clonotype has at least ten counts. The chain links TRBV11-2 to TRBJ2-7, with 14 bases fitting TRBD2. The germline CDR1 and CDR2 sequences are SGHAT and FQNNGV. The CDR3 totals 15 residues. V shed 3 bases and J 2 bases; nucleotides not matched to a gene: 0. CDR3 in amino acids: CASSLTSGGAYEQYF. Written as DNA, the CDR3 is TGTGCCAGCAGCTTGACTAGCGGGGGGGCCTACGAGCAGTACTTC.

In this sample, this clonotype turned up a few times. The J gene is TRBJ2-7, the V gene TRBV7-9; D might be TRBD2 (6 bases). Germline V CDR1 and CDR2: SEHNR, FQNEAQ (reference sequence). V dropped 0 bases and J dropped 4 bases, with 16 bases sitting between them. This CDR3 region has 16 residues. CDR3 residues: CASSLASWSGRYEQYF. The CDR3 bases are TGTGCCAGCAGCTTAGCGTCCTGGAGTGGGAGGTACGAGCAGTACTTC.

This clonotype was counted many times. The V gene is TRBV7-7, the J gene TRBJ2-1, with D tentatively TRBD1 or TRBD2 (5 bases each). The V gene lost 1 base and the J gene lost 7 bases, with 11 bases spanning the gap. Germline CDR1 reads SSHAT; CDR2 reads FNYEAQ (reference sequence). The CDR3 sequence is 14 residues long. The CDR3 nucleotides are TGTGCCAGCAGCTTAGGAGCTGGGGGAAATGAGCAGTTCTTC. Translation: CASSLGAGGNEQFF.

This chain connects TRBV6-6 to TRBJ1-1; weak D call: TRBD1 (5 bases). The CDR3 totals 16 residues. CDR1 is MNHNY, CDR2 SVGAGI, per germline (reference sequence). V lost 7 bases to trimming and J lost 0 bases, with 18 bases between them. This chain's CDR3 is CASTSRRGPVNTEAFF. The CDR3 nucleotides read TGTGCCAGCACCAGTCGACGGGGCCCCGTGAACACTGAAGCTTTCTTT.

This clonotype is a singleton in its sample. A much larger clonotype is one base distant, so this may be a read error. This sequence joins TRBV29-1 and TRBJ2-1, with D tentatively TRBD2 (5 bases). Trimming removed 3 bases at V and 6 bases at J, with 12 bases between. CDR1 and CDR2 from the germline V gene are SQVTM and ANQGSEA. The CDR3 has 13 amino acids. This CDR3 reads CSVDVSVSNEQFF. CDR3 DNA: TGCAGCGTTGATGTTAGCGTATCCAATGAGCAGTTCTTC.